This T cell receptor beta chain stems from a study of cytomegalovirus exposure and HLA in healthy donors. The CDR3 length is 14 residues. V lost 6 bases and J lost 8; bases outside the gene matches: 10. Germline V CDR1 and CDR2: MNHEY, SVGAGI. The PCR employed 60 Vbeta primers together with 13 Jbeta primers. Method: immunoSEQ multiplex PCR; TCRdb's copy keeps in-frame clones and lacks some. In the table there are 110,000 to 150,000 clones, roughly 73% of which are singletons. The receptor comes from a human donor in good health. This rearrangement joins TRBV6-5 to TRBJ1-2, with 9 nucleotides matching TRBD1. The material sequenced was PBMCs. As DNA, the CDR3 is TGTGCCAGCAGAACAGGGGGCAATAGTGGGGGCTACACCTTC. Its translation is CASRTGGNSGGYTF.